Each of the 9 T cell receptor beta chains below was sequenced from the same sample in a study of cytomegalovirus exposure and HLA in healthy donors. PCR involved 60 Vbeta and 13 Jbeta primers. The table came from immunoSEQ multiplex PCR; TCRdb's copy has only in-frame clones and leaves some out. This sample has 150,000 to 200,000 clones; around 81% occur once, and the top ten carry around 2.4%. Material: PBMCs. These receptors came from a woman in her twenties or thirties in good health and CMV-seronegative.

This chain uses TRBV30 with TRBJ1-3, with D uncertain. The CDR3 is 15 residues long. V shed 2 bases and J shed 0 bases, with 11 bases lying between them. The germline gives CDR1 GTSNPN, CDR2 SVGIG (reference sequence). As DNA, the CDR3 is TGTGCCTGGAGTCCCGGGTCTTCCTCTGGAAACACCATATATTTT. Translated, it gives CAWSPGSSSGNTIYF. Complete variable domain (other parts from reference TRBV30 and TRBJ1-3): SQTIHQWPATLVQPVGSPLSLECTVEGTSNPNLYWYRQAAGRGLQLLFYSVGIGQISSEVPQNLSASRPQDRQFILSSKKLLLSDSGFYLCAWSPGSSSGNTIYFGEGSWLTVV.

The chain joins TRBV23-1 to TRBJ2-7, with 9 positions matching TRBD1. TRBV23-1 is an ORF; its function is uncertain. The junction had 12 bases not matched to a gene; V was cut back by 6 bases and J by 6 bases. The CDR3 has 15 amino acids. The CDR3 spells CASRTWDRESPEQYF. CDR3 in DNA: TGCGCCAGCAGAACCTGGGACAGGGAAAGCCCCGAGCAGTACTTC.

This chain links TRBV6-1 with TRBJ2-4, with TRBD1 identical over 8 bases. CDR1 MNHNS and CDR2 SASEGT come from the germline V gene. The CDR3 is 19 amino acids. The V gene end was trimmed by 2 bases and the J gene end by 0 bases; junction bases not matched to a gene: 12. CDR3 sequence reads: CASSERQGLASLAKNIQYF. The CDR3 DNA sequence: TGTGCCAGCAGTGAAAGACAGGGGTTAGCTAGCTTAGCCAAAAACATTCAGTACTTC.

The genes are TRBV11-2 and TRBJ1-1; D is perhaps TRBD1 (5 bases). The germline gives CDR1 SGHAT, CDR2 FQNNGV. The CDR3 is 14 amino acids. V lost 6 bases and J lost 6, with 17 bases in between. This chain's CDR3 is CASRTPYQGSEAFF. The CDR3 nucleotides are TGTGCCAGCAGAACACCATATCAGGGATCTGAAGCTTTCTTT.

The chain combines TRBV6-1 with TRBJ1-2; TRBD1 agrees at 10 bases. The CDR3 totals 15 residues. The junction had 10 bases not matched to a gene; V was cut back by 6 bases and J by 6 bases. Germline lookup yields CDR1 MNHNS and CDR2 SASEGT. The CDR3 here is CASRPWTGTGDGYTF. In DNA, the CDR3 is TGTGCCAGCAGACCCTGGACCGGGACAGGGGATGGCTACACCTTC.

The gene calls are TRBV29-1 and TRBJ1-2; D might be TRBD1 (5 bases). This CDR3 is built from 12 residues. Germline V gives CDR1 SQVTM, CDR2 ANQGSEA. Trimming pared 6 bases from V and 5 bases from J, leaving 13 bases between. This CDR3 is CSVLQDWYGYTF. The CDR3 nucleotides are TGCAGCGTGTTACAGGATTGGTATGGCTACACCTTC. The full variable domain, with the rest looked up from reference TRBV29-1 and TRBJ1-2, is SAVISQKPSRDICQRGTSLTIQCQVDSQVTMMFWYRQQPGQSLTLIATANQGSEATYESGFVIDKFPISRPNLTFSTLTVSNMSPEDSSIYLCSVLQDWYGYTFGSGTRLTVV.

The CDR3 loop is CASSFQGQGRGEQYF. For the CDR3, the DNA is TGTGCCAGCAGCTTTCAGGGTCAGGGGAGGGGCGAGCAGTACTTC. The chain couples TRBV7-2 to TRBJ2-7; D might be TRBD2 (7 bases). This CDR3 contains 15 residues. V lost 3 bases, J lost 6 bases, and 18 bases lay in between. CDR1 is SGHTA and CDR2 is FQGNSA in the germline V gene.

The chain carries TRBV6-6 and TRBJ1-2; no clear D. The CDR3 consists of 13 residues. Germline CDR1 MNHNY, CDR2 SVGAGI (reference sequence). Trimming removed 0 bases from V and 8 bases from J, with 10 bases in between. The CDR3 sequence: CASSYSADWGYTF. DNA for the CDR3: TGTGCCAGCAGTTACTCCGCGGATTGGGGCTACACCTTC.

The V call is TRBV14, the J call TRBJ1-1; tentative D call: TRBD1 (5 bases). The CDR3 consists of 13 residues. With 4 bases removed from V and 0 bases from J, the gap between germline ends came to 6 bases. Germline lookup yields CDR1 SGHDN and CDR2 FVKESK. The CDR3 spells CASSPTVNTEAFF. CDR3 coding DNA: TGTGCCAGCAGCCCGACAGTGAACACTGAAGCTTTCTTT.